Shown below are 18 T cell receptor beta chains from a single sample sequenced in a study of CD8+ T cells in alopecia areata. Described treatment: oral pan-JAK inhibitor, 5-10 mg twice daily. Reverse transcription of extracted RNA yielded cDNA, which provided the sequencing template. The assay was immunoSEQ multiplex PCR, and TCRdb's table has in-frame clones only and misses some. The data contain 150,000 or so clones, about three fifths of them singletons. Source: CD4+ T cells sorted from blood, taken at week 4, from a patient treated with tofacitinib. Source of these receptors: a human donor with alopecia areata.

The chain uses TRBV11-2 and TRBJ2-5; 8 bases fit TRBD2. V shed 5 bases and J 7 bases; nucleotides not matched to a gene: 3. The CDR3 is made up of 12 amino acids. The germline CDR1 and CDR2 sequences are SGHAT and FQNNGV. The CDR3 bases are TGTGCCAGCAGCCAAGCGGGAGCGACCCAGTACTTC. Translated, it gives CASSQAGATQYF.

The CDR3, as DNA: TGTGCCAGCAAAACGGAGCTAAACTCCTACGAGCAGTACTTC. Encoded protein: CASKTELNSYEQYF. The chain carries TRBV6-5 and TRBJ2-7; the D is unclear. With 7 bases removed from V and 0 bases from J, the gap between germline ends came to 13 bases. Germline V lookup: CDR1 MNHEY, CDR2 SVGAGI. The CDR3 has 14 residues.

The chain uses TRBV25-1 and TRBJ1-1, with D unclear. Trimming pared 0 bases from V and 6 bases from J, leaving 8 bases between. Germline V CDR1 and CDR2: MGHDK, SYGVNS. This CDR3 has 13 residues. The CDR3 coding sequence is TGTGCCAGCAGTGAATACCAGAGCCCTGAAGCTTTCTTT. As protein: CASSEYQSPEAFF.

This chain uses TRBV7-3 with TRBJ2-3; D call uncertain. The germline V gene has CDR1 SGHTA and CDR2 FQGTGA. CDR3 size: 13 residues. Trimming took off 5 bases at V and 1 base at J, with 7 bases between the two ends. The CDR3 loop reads CASSPLGTDTQYF. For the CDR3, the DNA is TGTGCCAGCAGCCCCCTGGGCACAGATACGCAGTATTTT.

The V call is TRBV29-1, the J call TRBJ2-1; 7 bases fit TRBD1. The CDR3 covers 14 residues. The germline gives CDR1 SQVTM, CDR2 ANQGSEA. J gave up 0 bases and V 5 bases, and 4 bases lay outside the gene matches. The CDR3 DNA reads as TGCAGCGTTCGGACAGGCTACTCCTACAATGAGCAGTTCTTC. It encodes CSVRTGYSYNEQFF.

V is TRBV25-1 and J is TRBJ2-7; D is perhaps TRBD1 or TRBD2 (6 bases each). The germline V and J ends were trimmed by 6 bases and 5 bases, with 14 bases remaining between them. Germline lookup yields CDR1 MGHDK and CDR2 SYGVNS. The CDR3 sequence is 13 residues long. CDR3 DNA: TGTGCCAGCAGCCGGAGGGGGTCCCACGAGCAGTACTTC. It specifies CASSRRGSHEQYF.

The CDR3 here is CASSLGLGYEQYF. The CDR3 nucleotides read TGCGCCAGCAGCTTGGGGTTGGGCTACGAGCAGTACTTC. The chain employs TRBV5-1 and TRBJ2-7; D not resolved. Looked up from germline, CDR1 is SGHRS and CDR2 is YFSETQ. CDR3 size: 13 residues. Trimming left V 0 bases short and J 3 bases short, with 7 bases between. Variable domain in full (rest from reference TRBV5-1 and TRBJ2-7): KAGVTQTPRYLIKTRGQQVTLSCSPISGHRSVSWYQQTPGQGLQFLFEYFSETQRNKGNFPGRFSGRQFSNSRSEMNVSTLELGDSALYLCASSLGLGYEQYFGPGTRLTVT.

CDR3 DNA sequence: TGTGCCAGCAGCATATTCTCAGGGGCCGAGCAGTACTTC. It translates to CASSIFSGAEQYF. The chain couples TRBV7-2 to TRBJ2-7; a weak D match, TRBD1 (6 bases). Germline V gene data show CDR1 as SGHTA and CDR2 as FQGNSA. The V end was cut by 5 bases, the J end by 6 bases, with 14 bases between. The CDR3 is made up of 13 amino acids. Combining the CDR3 with reference TRBV7-2 and TRBJ2-7 gives the whole variable domain GAGVSQSPSNKVTEKGKDVELRCDPISGHTALYWYRQSLGQGLEFLIYFQGNSAPDKSGLPSDRFSAERTGGSVSTLTIQRTQQEDSAVYLCASSIFSGAEQYFGPGTRLTVT.

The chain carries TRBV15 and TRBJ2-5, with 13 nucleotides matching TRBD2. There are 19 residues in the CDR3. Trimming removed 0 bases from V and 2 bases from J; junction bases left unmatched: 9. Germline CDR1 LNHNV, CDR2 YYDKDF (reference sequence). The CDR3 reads CATSRDSLRTSGGQETQYF. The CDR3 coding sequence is TGTGCCACCAGCAGAGATAGCCTTCGGACTAGCGGGGGACAAGAGACCCAGTACTTC.

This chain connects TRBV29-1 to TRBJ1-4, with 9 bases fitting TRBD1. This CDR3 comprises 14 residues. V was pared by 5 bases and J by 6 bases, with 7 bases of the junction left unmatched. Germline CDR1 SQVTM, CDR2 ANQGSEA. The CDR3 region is CSVFTGGADEKLFF. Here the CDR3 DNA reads TGCAGCGTTTTCACAGGGGGCGCAGATGAAAAACTGTTTTTT. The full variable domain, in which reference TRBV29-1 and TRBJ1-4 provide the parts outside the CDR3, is SAVISQKPSRDICQRGTSLTIQCQVDSQVTMMFWYRQQPGQSLTLIATANQGSEATYESGFVIDKFPISRPNLTFSTLTVSNMSPEDSSIYLCSVFTGGADEKLFFGSGTQLSVL.

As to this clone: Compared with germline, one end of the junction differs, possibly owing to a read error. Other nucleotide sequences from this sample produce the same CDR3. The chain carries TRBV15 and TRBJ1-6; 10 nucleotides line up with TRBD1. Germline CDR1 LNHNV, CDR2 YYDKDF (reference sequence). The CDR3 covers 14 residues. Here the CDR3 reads CATSRGTGESPLHF. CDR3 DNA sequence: TGTGCCACCAGCAGGGGGACAGGGGAATCACCCCTACACTTT.

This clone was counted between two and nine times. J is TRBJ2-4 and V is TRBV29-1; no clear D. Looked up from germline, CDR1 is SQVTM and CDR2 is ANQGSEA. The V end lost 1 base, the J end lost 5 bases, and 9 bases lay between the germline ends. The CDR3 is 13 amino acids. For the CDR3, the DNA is TGCAGCGTTGAAGGTGTCACTCAAAACATTCAGTACTTC. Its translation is CSVEGVTQNIQYF.

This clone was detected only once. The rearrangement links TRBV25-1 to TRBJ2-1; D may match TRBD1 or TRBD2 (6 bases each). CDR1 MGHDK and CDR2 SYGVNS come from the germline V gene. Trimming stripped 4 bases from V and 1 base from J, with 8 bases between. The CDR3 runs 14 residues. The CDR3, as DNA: TGTGCCAGCAGTGGGAGGGGGTCCTACAATGAGCAGTTCTTC. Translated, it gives CASSGRGSYNEQFF. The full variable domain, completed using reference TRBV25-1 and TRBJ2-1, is EADIYQTPRYLVIGTGKKITLECSQTMGHDKMYWYQQDPGMELHLIHYSYGVNSTEKGDLSSESTVSRIRTEHFPLTLESARPSHTSQYLCASSGRGSYNEQFFGPGTRLTVL.

The CDR3 loop is CASSYSRPLGAQYF. In DNA, the CDR3 is TGTGCCAGCAGCTATTCCAGGCCCCTTGGGGCCCAGTACTTC. The chain carries TRBV14 and TRBJ2-5; no clear D. Trimming took 5 bases from V and 9 from J, leaving 19 bases between them. This CDR3 comprises 14 residues. Germline CDR1 is SGHDN and CDR2 is FVKESK.

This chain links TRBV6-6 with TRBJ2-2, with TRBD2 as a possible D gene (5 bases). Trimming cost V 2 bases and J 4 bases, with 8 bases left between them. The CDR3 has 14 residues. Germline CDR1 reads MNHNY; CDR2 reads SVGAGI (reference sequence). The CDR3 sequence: CASSYPSGTGELFF. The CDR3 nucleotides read TGTGCCAGCAGTTACCCGAGCGGCACCGGGGAGCTGTTTTTT.

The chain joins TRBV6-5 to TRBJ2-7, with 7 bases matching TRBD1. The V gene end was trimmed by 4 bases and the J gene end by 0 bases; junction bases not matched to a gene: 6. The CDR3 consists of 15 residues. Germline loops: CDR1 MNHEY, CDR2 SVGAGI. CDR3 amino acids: CASSFTGASSYEQYF. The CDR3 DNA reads TGTGCCAGCAGTTTCACAGGGGCCAGCTCCTACGAGCAGTACTTC.

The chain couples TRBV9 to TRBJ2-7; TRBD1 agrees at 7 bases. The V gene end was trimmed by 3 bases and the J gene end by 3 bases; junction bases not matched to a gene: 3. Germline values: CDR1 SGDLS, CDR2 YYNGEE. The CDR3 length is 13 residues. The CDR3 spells CASSARDSYEQYF. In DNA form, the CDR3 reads TGTGCCAGCAGCGCCCGGGACAGCTACGAGCAGTACTTC.

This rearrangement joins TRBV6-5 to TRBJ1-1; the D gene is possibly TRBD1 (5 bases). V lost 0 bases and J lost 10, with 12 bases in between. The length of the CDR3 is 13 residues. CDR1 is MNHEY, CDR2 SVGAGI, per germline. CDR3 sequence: CASSYSGGGTAFF. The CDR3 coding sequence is TGTGCCAGCAGTTACTCGGGCGGTGGGACAGCTTTCTTT.